This T cell receptor beta chain was retrieved from a study of T cell repertoires in cytomegalovirus infection. Study conclusions and caveats: Ex vivo responses were dominated by HLA-C-restricted CMV-specific TCR beta clonotypes.

TCRdb recomputed calls from the reads with MiXCR, one row per CDR3 protein. The table includes approximately 1,000,000 distinct CDR3 sequences, under 40% detected once. This clonotype was seen a few times. Its antigen is still unknown. The source of this sequence is a human donor in good health (CMV status not recorded). Some clones in this sample may be carry-over from other donors' samples. The source was cultured CD8+ T cells from PBMCs, collected from culture after CMV antigen stimulation.

CDR3 DNA sequence: TGTGCCAGCAGTAAAAGTTGGGGACAGGGGGACACAGATACGCAGTATTTT. Its translation: CASSKSWGQGDTDTQYF. The chain employs TRBV6-5 and TRBJ2-3, with TRBD1 matching over 11 bases. This CDR3 spans 17 amino acids. V lost 5 bases and J lost 2; bases outside the gene matches: 9. From germline, CDR1 is MNHEY and CDR2 SVGAGI.